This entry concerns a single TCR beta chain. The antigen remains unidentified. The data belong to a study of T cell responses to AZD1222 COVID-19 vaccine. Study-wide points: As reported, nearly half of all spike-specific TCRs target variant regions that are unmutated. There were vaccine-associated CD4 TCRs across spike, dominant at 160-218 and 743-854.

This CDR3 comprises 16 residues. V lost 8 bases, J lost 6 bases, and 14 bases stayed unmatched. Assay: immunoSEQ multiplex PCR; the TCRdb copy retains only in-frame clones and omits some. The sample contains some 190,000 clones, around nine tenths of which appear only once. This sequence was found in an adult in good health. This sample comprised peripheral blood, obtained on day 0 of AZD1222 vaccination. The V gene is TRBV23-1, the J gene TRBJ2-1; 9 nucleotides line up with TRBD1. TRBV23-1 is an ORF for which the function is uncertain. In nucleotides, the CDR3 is TGCGCCAGCGCTTACCCTACAGGGGGCACCGGCAATGAGCAGTTCTTC. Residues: CASAYPTGGTGNEQFF.